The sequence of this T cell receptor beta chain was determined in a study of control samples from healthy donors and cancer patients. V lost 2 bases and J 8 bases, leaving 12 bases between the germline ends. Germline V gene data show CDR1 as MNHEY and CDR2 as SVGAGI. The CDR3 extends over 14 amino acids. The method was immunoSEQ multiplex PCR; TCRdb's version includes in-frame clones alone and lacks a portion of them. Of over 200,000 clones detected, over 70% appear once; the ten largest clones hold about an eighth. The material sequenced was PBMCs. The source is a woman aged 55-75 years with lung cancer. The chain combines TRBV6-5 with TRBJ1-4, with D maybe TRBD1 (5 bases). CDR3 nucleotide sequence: TGTGCCAGCAGTTACGGGGGAGGGAACGAAAAACTGTTTTTT. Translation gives CASSYGGGNEKLFF.